This section outlines one T cell receptor (beta chain) sequence together with its context. The sample comes from a study of blood T cell repertoires in COVID-19. Study details: PBMCs, B-cell-depleted T cells, or T cells were the source of the cDNA or gDNA that made up the material.

The repertoire was sequenced with immunoSEQ multiplex PCR; TCRdb's copy has only in-frame clones and lacks some. The data hold approximately 170,000 clones, with around four fifths observed a single time. The CDR3 totals 15 residues. V shed 3 bases, J shed 3 bases, and the junction held 6 bases outside the gene matches. Germline V lookup: CDR1 LGHDT, CDR2 YNNKEL (reference sequence). Participants, about 18 to 90 years old, spanned 25 or so US areas. All recovered Cohort 3 donors got two negative PCRs, got clearance, or saw symptom resolution. Sequenced: PBMCs or T cells enriched from blood (not recorded which). This clonotype was sampled from a woman aged 50 to 65 who had recovered from COVID-19. The gene calls are TRBV3-1 (or the pseudogene TRBV3-2) and TRBJ1-2; 8 nucleotides align to TRBD1. The CDR3 DNA is TGTGCCAGCAGCCACCTCGGACAGGGAGACTATGGCTACACCTTC. As protein: CASSHLGQGDYGYTF.